This T cell receptor beta chain emerged from a study of T cell repertoires in cytomegalovirus infection. Study background: HLA-C-restricted CMV epitopes, recently identified, and well-studied HLA-B-restricted ones were used by the study. Through public TCR beta signatures, both CMV infection and matching HLA type were indicated.

TCRdb analysed the reads with MiXCR anew, one entry per CDR3 protein. The table has more than 30,000 distinct CDR3 sequences, 52% seen once. Study-level results: Cumulative public TCR beta family frequency identified CMV carriers with the relevant HLA. HLA-C-restricted, CMV-specific TCR beta clonotypes were dominant ex vivo.

Concerning this clonotype: Its antigen is still unknown.

The sequences come from CD8+ T cells from cultured PBMCs, collected from culture after CMV antigen stimulation. The receptor was derived from a human donor in good health (CMV status not recorded). Some clones in this sample may be carry-over from other donors' samples.

This CDR3 reads CASSLDLYEQYF. The CDR3 region has the DNA TGTGCCAGCAGCTTAGATCTCTACGAGCAGTACTTC. The chain recombines TRBV11-2 with TRBJ2-7; no reliable D call. CDR1 and CDR2 (germline): SGHAT, FQNNGV. The V end lost 0 bases, the J end lost 3 bases, and 3 bases lay between the germline ends. This CDR3 has 12 amino acids.